This record concerns one T cell receptor (beta chain) sequence. The CDR3 totals 15 residues. V shed 7 bases, J shed 2 bases, and the junction held 8 bases outside the gene matches. Germline V gene data show CDR1 as GTSNPN and CDR2 as SVGIG (reference sequence). This entry comes from a study of blood T cell repertoires in COVID-19. About the research overall: Sites across the United States, Italy and Spain contributed samples from acute and convalescent COVID-19. From T cells, B-cell-depleted T cells, or PBMCs came the material, which was cDNA or gDNA.

Seattle patient enrollment occurred during active infection, with longitudinal follow-up thereafter. Original processing methods: Scientists estimated how many nucleated cells there were by amplifying reference gene primers. The repertoire was sequenced with immunoSEQ multiplex PCR; TCRdb's copy has only in-frame clones and lacks some. From that table come the V and J calls and clone size; the DNA was used to work out D and trimming. The sample records 350,000 to 500,000 clones, roughly 90% being singletons. This rearrangement joins TRBV30 to TRBJ2-2; 9 bases are shared with TRBD2. Source material: peripheral blood. This clonotype originated in a man aged 18 to 29 with COVID-19, enrolled during active disease. CDR3 residues: CASPHSGSNTGELFF. CDR3 nucleotide sequence: TGTGCCTCGCCGCATAGCGGGAGCAACACCGGGGAGCTGTTTTTT.